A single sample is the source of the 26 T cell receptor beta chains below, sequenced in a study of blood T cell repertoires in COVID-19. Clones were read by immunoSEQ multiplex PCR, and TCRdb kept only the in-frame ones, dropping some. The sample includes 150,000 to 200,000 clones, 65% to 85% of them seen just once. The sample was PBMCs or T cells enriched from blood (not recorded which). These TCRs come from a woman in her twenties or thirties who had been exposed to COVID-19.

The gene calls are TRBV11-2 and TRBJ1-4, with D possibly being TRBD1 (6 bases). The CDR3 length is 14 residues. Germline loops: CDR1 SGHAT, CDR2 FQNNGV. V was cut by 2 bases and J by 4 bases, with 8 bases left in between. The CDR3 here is CASSLSGVNEKLFF. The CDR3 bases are TGTGCCAGCAGCTTATCAGGGGTTAATGAAAAACTGTTTTTT.

The CDR3 DNA follows: TGTGCCAGTAGACCAGGGTACACCGGGGAGCTGTTTTTT. The encoded protein is CASRPGYTGELFF. This sequence joins TRBV19 and TRBJ2-2; D may be TRBD1 (5 bases). CDR1 and CDR2 (germline): LNHDA, SQIVND (reference sequence). Deletions cut 6 bases from V and 3 bases from J, with 8 bases between. CDR3 length: 13 residues.

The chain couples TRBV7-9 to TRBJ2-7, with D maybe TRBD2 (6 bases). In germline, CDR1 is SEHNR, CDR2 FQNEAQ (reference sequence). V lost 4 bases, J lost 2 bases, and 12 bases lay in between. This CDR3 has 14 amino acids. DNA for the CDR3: TGTGCCAGCAGCTCCAACGGGGGTACCTACGAGCAGTACTTC. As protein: CASSSNGGTYEQYF.

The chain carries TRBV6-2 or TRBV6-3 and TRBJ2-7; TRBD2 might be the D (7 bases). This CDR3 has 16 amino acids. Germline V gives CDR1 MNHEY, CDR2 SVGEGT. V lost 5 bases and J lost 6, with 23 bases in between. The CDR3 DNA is TGTGCCAGCAGTACCCCCCTAGGGGGGGGGAGGGTCGAGCAGTACTTC. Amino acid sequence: CASSTPLGGGRVEQYF.

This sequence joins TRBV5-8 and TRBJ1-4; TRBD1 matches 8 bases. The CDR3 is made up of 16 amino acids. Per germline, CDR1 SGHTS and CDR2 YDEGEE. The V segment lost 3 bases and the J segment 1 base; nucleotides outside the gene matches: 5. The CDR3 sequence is CASSSGQGITNEKLFF. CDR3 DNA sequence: TGTGCCAGCAGCTCCGGACAGGGCATAACTAATGAAAAACTGTTTTTT.

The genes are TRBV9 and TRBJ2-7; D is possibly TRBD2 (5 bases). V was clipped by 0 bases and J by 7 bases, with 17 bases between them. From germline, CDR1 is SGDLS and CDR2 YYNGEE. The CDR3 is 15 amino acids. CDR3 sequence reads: CASSVVAGGLGEQYF. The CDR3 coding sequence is TGTGCCAGCAGCGTAGTGGCAGGAGGACTGGGGGAGCAGTACTTC.

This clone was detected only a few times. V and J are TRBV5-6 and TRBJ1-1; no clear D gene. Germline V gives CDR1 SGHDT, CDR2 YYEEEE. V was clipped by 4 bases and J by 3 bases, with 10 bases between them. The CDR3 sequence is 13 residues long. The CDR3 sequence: CASSNQDYTEAFF. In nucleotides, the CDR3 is TGTGCCAGCAGCAATCAAGACTACACTGAAGCTTTCTTT.

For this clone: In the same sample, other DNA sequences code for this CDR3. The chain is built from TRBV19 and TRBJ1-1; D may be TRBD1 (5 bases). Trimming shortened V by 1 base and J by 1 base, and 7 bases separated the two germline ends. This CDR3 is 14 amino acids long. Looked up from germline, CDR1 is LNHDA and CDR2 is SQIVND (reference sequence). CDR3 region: CASSIGGGNTEAFF. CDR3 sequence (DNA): TGTGCCAGTAGTATAGGGGGCGGGAACACTGAAGCTTTCTTT.

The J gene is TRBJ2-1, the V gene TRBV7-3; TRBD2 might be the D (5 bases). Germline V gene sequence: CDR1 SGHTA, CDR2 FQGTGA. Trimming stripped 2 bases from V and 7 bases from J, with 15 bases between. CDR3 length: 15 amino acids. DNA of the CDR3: TGTGCCAGCAGCTTAGGTGCGGGCATGGGTAATGAGCAGTTCTTC. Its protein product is CASSLGAGMGNEQFF.

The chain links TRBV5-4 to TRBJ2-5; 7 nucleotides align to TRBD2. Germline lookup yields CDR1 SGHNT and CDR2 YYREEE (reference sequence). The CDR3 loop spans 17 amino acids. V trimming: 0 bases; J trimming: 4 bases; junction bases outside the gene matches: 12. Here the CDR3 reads CASSLAGGGSSRETQYF. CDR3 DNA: TGTGCCAGCAGCTTGGCCGGCGGGGGTAGCTCGCGAGAGACCCAGTACTTC.

CDR3 in amino acids: CASSLSLTIPEGYTF. The CDR3 DNA is TGCGCCAGCAGCTTGAGCCTCACTATACCAGAAGGCTACACCTTC. The V gene is TRBV5-1, the J gene TRBJ1-2; no firm D call. The V end lost 1 base, the J end lost 8 bases, and 18 bases lay between the germline ends. There are 15 residues in the CDR3. In germline, CDR1 is SGHRS, CDR2 YFSETQ.

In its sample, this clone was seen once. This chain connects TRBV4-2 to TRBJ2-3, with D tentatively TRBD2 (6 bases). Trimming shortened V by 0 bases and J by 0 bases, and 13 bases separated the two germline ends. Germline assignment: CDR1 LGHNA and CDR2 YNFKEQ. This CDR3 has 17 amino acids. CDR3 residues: CASSQDPSVHSTDTQYF. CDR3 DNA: TGTGCCAGCAGCCAAGATCCTAGCGTACACAGCACAGATACGCAGTATTTT.

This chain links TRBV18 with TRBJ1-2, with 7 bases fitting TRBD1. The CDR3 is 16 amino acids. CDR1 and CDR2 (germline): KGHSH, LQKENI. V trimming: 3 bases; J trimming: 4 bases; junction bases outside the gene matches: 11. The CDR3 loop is CASSPPMGDRLYGYTF. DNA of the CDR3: TGTGCCAGCTCACCCCCAATGGGGGACAGACTCTATGGCTACACCTTC.

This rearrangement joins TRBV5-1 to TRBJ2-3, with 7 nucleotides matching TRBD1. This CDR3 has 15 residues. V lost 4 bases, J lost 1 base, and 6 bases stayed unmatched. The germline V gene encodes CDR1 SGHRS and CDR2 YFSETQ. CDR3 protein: CASSITGTGTDTQYF. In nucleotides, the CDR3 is TGCGCCAGCAGCATAACCGGGACAGGCACAGATACGCAGTATTTT.

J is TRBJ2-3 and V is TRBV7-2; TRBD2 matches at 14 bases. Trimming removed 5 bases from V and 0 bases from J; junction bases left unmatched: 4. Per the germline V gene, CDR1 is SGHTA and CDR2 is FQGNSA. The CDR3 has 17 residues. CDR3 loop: CASSHGLAGGSTDTQYF. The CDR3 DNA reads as TGTGCCAGCAGCCATGGACTAGCGGGGGGTAGCACAGATACGCAGTATTTT.

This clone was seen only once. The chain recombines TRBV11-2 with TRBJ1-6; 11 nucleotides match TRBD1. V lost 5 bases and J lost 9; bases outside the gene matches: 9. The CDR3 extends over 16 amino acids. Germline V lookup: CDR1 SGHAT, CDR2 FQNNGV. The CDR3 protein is CASSLGTGGGGSPLHF. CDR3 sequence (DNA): TGTGCCAGCAGCCTGGGGACAGGGGGAGGGGGTTCACCCCTCCACTTT. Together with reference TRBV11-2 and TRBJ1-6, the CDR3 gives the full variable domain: EAGVAQSPRYKIIEKRQSVAFWCNPISGHATLYWYQQILGQGPKLLIQFQNNGVVDDSQLPKDRFSAERLKGVDSTLKIQPAKLEDSAVYLCASSLGTGGGGSPLHFGNGTRLTVT.

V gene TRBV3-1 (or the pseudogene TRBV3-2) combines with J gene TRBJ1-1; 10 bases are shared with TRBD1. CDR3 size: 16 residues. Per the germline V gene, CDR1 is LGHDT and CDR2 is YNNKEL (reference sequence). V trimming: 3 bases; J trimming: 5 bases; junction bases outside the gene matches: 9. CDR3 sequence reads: CASSHRQGAGVTEAFF. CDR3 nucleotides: TGTGCCAGCAGCCACAGACAGGGGGCCGGTGTGACTGAAGCTTTCTTT.

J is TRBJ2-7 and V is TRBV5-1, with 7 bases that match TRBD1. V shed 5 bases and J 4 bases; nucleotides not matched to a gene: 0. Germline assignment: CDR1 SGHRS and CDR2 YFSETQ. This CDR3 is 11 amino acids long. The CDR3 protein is CASRQGYEQYF. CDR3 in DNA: TGCGCCAGCAGACAGGGGTACGAGCAGTACTTC.

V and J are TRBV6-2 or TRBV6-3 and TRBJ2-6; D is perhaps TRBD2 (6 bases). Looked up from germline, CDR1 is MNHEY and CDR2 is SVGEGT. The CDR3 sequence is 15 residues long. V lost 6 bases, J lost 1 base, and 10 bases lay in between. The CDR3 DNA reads TGTGCCAGCAGCCCCGGGGGATCTGGGGCCAACGTCCTGACTTTC. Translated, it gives CASSPGGSGANVLTF.

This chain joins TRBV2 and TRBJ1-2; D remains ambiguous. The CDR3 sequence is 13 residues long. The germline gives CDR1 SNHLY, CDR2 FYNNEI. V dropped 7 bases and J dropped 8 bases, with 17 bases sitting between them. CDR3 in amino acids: CASIGGRAGGYTF. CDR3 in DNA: TGTGCCAGCATAGGAGGGCGCGCGGGAGGCTACACCTTC.

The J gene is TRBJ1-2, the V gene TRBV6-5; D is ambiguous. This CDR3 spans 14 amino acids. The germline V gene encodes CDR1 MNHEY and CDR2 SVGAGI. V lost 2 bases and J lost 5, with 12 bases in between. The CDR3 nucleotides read TGTGCCAGCAGTTACGCGGGAGCCACTTATGGCTACACCTTC. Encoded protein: CASSYAGATYGYTF.

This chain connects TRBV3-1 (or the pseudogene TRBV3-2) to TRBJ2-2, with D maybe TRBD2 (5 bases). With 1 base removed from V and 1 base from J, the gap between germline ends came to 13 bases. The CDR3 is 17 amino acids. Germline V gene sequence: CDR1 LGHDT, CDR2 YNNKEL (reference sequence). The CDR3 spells CASSQGELRMNTGELFF. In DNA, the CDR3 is TGTGCCAGCAGCCAAGGGGAGCTCAGGATGAACACCGGGGAGCTGTTTTTT.

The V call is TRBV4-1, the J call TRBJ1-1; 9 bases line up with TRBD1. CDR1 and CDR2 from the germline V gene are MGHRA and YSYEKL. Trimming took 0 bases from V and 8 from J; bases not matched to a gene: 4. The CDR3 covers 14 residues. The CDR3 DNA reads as TGCGCCAGCAGCCAAGATTCGGGGACAGGGGAAGCTTTCTTT. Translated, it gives CASSQDSGTGEAFF.

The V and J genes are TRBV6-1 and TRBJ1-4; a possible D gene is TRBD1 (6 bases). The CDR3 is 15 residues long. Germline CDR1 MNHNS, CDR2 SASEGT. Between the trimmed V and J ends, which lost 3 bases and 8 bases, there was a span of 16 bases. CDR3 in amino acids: CASSERGGVAEKLFF. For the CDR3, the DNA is TGTGCCAGCAGTGAGAGGGGGGGTGTCGCGGAAAAACTGTTTTTT.

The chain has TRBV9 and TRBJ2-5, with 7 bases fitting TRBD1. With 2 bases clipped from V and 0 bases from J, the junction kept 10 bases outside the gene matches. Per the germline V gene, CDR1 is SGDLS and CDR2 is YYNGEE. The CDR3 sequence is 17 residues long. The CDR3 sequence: CASSVTSTGTDQETQYF. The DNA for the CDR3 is TGTGCCAGCAGCGTCACCTCGACAGGGACAGACCAAGAGACCCAGTACTTC.

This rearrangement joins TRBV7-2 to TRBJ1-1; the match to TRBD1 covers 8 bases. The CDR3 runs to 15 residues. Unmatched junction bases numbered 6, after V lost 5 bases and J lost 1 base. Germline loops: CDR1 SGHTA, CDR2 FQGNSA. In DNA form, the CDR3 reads TGTGCCAGCAGCGGGCGGGACAGGCAGAACACTGAAGCTTTCTTT. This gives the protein CASSGRDRQNTEAFF.